This TCR beta chain was profiled in a study of Ad26.COV2.S vaccination and SARS-CoV-2 variants. This clone turned up a few times. TCRdb keeps only in-frame clones here, not all; method: immunoSEQ multiplex PCR. The table lists about 400,000 clones, under 90% of them singletons. Germline CDR1 reads ENHRY; CDR2 reads SYGVKD. CDR3 length: 16 residues. Unmatched junction bases numbered 8, after V lost 3 bases and J lost 5 bases. Treatment described: some 20 received Ad26.COV2.S at low or high dose, single or two shots; about five received placebo; per-sample allocation not given. The samples date from day 63 after the first vaccine or placebo injection.

The sequencing here drew on peripheral blood, taken in a trial of Ad26.COV2.S vaccine versus placebo. The chain is built from TRBV10-3 and TRBJ2-3; the match to TRBD2 covers 10 bases. This sequence was found in a person aged 18 to 59 who received the Ad26.COV2.S COVID-19 vaccine or a placebo. The CDR3 DNA reads TGTGCCATCAGTGACCAAGCGGGGGGGTCAGGAGATACGCAGTATTTT. This codes for CAISDQAGGSGDTQYF.